These 18 T cell receptor beta chains were sequenced from one sample in a study of blood T cell repertoires in COVID-19. Repertoires were generated with immunoSEQ multiplex PCR, while TCRdb's copy carries only in-frame clones and drops some. The sample holds about 300,000 clones, approximately 86% seen once. The sequencing sample was made of peripheral blood. The source is a man between 65 and 79 years old with acute or convalescent COVID-19.

V gene TRBV7-3 combines with J gene TRBJ1-5, with 7 bases lining up with TRBD1. Trimming removed 5 bases from V and 5 bases from J; junction bases left unmatched: 12. Germline loops: CDR1 SGHTA, CDR2 FQGTGA. CDR3 length equals 16 residues. The CDR3: CASSHGGQAPDQPQHF. CDR3 bases: TGTGCCAGCAGCCATGGAGGACAGGCCCCTGATCAGCCCCAGCATTTT. The complete variable domain, with remaining parts taken from reference TRBV7-3 and TRBJ1-5, reads GAGVSQTPSNKVTEKGKYVELRCDPISGHTALYWYRQSLGQGPEFLIYFQGTGAADDSGLPNDRFFAVRPEGSVSTLKIQRTERGDSAVYLCASSHGGQAPDQPQHFGDGTRLSIL.

The chain has TRBV5-1 and TRBJ2-3; 8 bases agree with TRBD1. Germline V gene sequence: CDR1 SGHRS, CDR2 YFSETQ. The CDR3 runs 13 residues. V dropped 3 bases and J dropped 8; count of bases not matched to a gene: 5. The CDR3 sequence: CASSSPGGGTQYF. The CDR3 nucleotides read TGCGCCAGCAGCTCGCCAGGGGGCGGTACGCAGTATTTT.

The chain links TRBV9 to TRBJ2-7; D is unclear. Germline V gene data show CDR1 as SGDLS and CDR2 as YYNGEE. Trimming stripped 0 bases from V and 3 bases from J, with 10 bases between. This CDR3 region has 14 residues. The CDR3 DNA sequence: TGTGCCAGCAGCGTAGCTGTAGAGGACTACGAGCAGTACTTC. This encodes CASSVAVEDYEQYF.

This clone was seen once. The chain links TRBV29-1 to TRBJ1-1; D not resolved. Germline-derived CDR1 and CDR2 are SQVTM and ANQGSEA. The CDR3 loop spans 11 amino acids. Trimming stripped 0 bases from V and 8 bases from J, with 7 bases between. Here the CDR3 DNA reads TGCAGCGTTGAAGATCCCGGGGAAGCTTTCTTT. This codes for CSVEDPGEAFF.

Concerning this clone: Other DNA sequences in this specimen translate into the identical CDR3. The genes are TRBV5-1 and TRBJ2-3; D ambiguous. CDR3 length equals 13 residues. Germline V gene sequence: CDR1 SGHRS, CDR2 YFSETQ. The V gene lost 4 bases and the J gene lost 4 bases, with 10 bases spanning the gap. CDR3 sequence: CASSLERADTQYF. CDR3 coding DNA: TGCGCCAGCAGCCTGGAACGGGCAGATACGCAGTATTTT.

J is TRBJ1-5 and V is TRBV7-9; D is perhaps TRBD1 (5 bases). The ends were cut back, 5 bases at V and 5 bases at J, with 16 bases in the middle. CDR3 length: 15 residues. Germline V CDR1 and CDR2: SEHNR, FQNEAQ (reference sequence). In nucleotides, the CDR3 is TGTGCCAGCAGCCGAAGTAGGGGAGGACATCAGCCCCAGCATTTT. This translates into CASSRSRGGHQPQHF.

The chain combines TRBV28 with TRBJ1-2; TRBD1 agrees at 7 bases. The ends lost 10 bases at V and 3 bases at J; junction bases unmatched: 5. Germline CDR1 is MDHEN and CDR2 is SYDVKM. The CDR3 consists of 12 residues. In DNA, the CDR3 is TGTGCCACCGGAGACAGGGACTATGGCTACACCTTC. Its protein product is CATGDRDYGYTF.

The rearrangement links TRBV20-1 to TRBJ2-7, with TRBD2 identical over 8 bases. The germline V gene encodes CDR1 DFQATT and CDR2 SNEGSKA (reference sequence). CDR3 length equals 11 residues. V was clipped by 5 bases and J by 6 bases; unmatched bases: 3. DNA of the CDR3: TGCAGTGCTGAGGGGACTAGCGAGCAGTACTTC. Translation gives CSAEGTSEQYF.

This rearrangement joins TRBV5-4 to TRBJ2-1, with 12 bases aligning to TRBD2. J was trimmed by 8 bases and V by 4 bases; bases with no gene match: 10. Germline CDR1 SGHNT, CDR2 YYREEE (reference sequence). The CDR3 is made up of 16 amino acids. CDR3 residues: CASSHGRTSGDYEQFF. The DNA of the CDR3 is TGTGCCAGCAGCCACGGAAGGACTAGCGGGGATTATGAGCAGTTCTTC.

V gene TRBV9 combines with J gene TRBJ1-2; the D is unclear. The CDR3 extends over 13 amino acids. V lost 2 bases and J lost 0, with 5 bases in between. CDR1 and CDR2 (germline): SGDLS, YYNGEE. CDR3 nucleotides: TGTGCCAGCAGCGTGTCAGCTAACTATGGCTACACCTTC. Amino acids: CASSVSANYGYTF.

The rearrangement joins TRBV4-3 to TRBJ1-1, with a weak D call TRBD1 (5 bases). CDR3 length equals 16 residues. Germline CDR1 reads LGHNA; CDR2 reads YSLEER. Between the trimmed V and J ends, which lost 1 base and 0 bases, there was a span of 12 bases. CDR3 DNA sequence: TGCGCCAGCAGCCAAGGAGTACGACAGATGAACACTGAAGCTTTCTTT. Protein: CASSQGVRQMNTEAFF.

The chain combines TRBV19 with TRBJ1-5; D possibly corresponds to TRBD1 (6 bases). CDR1 is LNHDA, CDR2 SQIVND, per germline (reference sequence). The ends were cut back, 6 bases at V and 11 bases at J, with 20 bases in the middle. This CDR3 comprises 14 residues. The CDR3 coding sequence is TGTGCCAGTAGCACGACAGGCGGAGGCCTCGCCCAGCATTTT. This codes for CASSTTGGGLAQHF.

The chain uses TRBV10-3 and TRBJ2-7; D possibly corresponds to TRBD2 (7 bases). CDR3 length equals 14 residues. Germline V lookup: CDR1 ENHRY, CDR2 SYGVKD. The V end lost 8 bases, the J end lost 7 bases, and 21 bases lay between the germline ends. CDR3 in amino acids: CAIGPGAGVSEQYF. The CDR3 nucleotides are TGTGCCATCGGTCCGGGGGCGGGAGTTTCGGAGCAGTACTTC.

The chain is built from TRBV15 and TRBJ2-7; no reliable D call. Trimming shortened V by 5 bases and J by 1 base, and 9 bases separated the two germline ends. This CDR3 comprises 13 residues. Germline V gives CDR1 LNHNV, CDR2 YYDKDF (reference sequence). The CDR3 loop reads CATSPRLSYEQYF. In DNA, the CDR3 is TGTGCCACCAGCCCGCGACTGTCCTACGAGCAGTACTTC.

This chain joins TRBV9 and TRBJ2-1; a possible D gene is TRBD1 (7 bases). The CDR3 totals 16 residues. Germline V gene data show CDR1 as SGDLS and CDR2 as YYNGEE. V was pared by 4 bases and J by 5 bases, with 19 bases between. CDR3 loop: CASSPIGGRGHNEQFF. The CDR3, as DNA: TGTGCCAGCAGCCCCATCGGGGGAAGGGGGCACAATGAGCAGTTCTTC.

The V call is TRBV5-4, the J call TRBJ2-7; 10 bases are shared with TRBD1. The CDR3 consists of 15 residues. Germline V gene lookup returns CDR1 SGHNT and CDR2 YYREEE (reference sequence). The junction had 4 bases not matched to a gene; V was cut back by 1 base and J by 3 bases. The CDR3, as DNA: TGTGCCAGCAGCTTGAGGGGGACAGGGGACTACGAGCAGTACTTC. Translated: CASSLRGTGDYEQYF.

The V gene is TRBV7-9, the J gene TRBJ2-7; no reliable D call. The germline gives CDR1 SEHNR, CDR2 FQNEAQ (reference sequence). This CDR3 has 12 residues. Trimming stripped 5 bases from V and 3 bases from J, with 8 bases between. The CDR3 protein is CASSPSNYEQYF. The CDR3 DNA reads TGTGCCAGCAGCCCAAGCAACTACGAGCAGTACTTC.

The genes are TRBV15 and TRBJ2-3; D possibly corresponds to TRBD2 (6 bases). This CDR3 contains 15 residues. V lost 0 bases and J 2 bases, leaving 9 bases between the germline ends. The germline CDR1 and CDR2 sequences are LNHNV and YYDKDF (reference sequence). CDR3 residues: CATSRDGRSTDTQYF. The CDR3 coding sequence is TGTGCCACCAGCAGAGATGGGAGGTCCACAGATACGCAGTATTTT.